The clone carrying this T cell receptor (beta chain) showed up many times. The record originates from a study of T cells in Graves' hyperthyroidism and ophthalmopathy. What was amplified from RNA transcripts were TCR beta CDR3 regions. A set of HTBI primers served as the primers for a first-round RT-PCR of the TCR CDR3. TCRdb re-derived calls from the multiplex PCR reads in MiXCR, one entry per CDR3 protein. The data hold about 720,000 distinct CDR3 sequences, with 18% observed a single time. This CDR3 comprises 14 residues. The V end lost 2 bases, the J end lost 12 bases, and 18 bases lay between the germline ends. Germline V CDR1 and CDR2: SGHRS, YFSETQ.

Source material: blood. The TCR was taken from a woman aged 45-60 years with Graves' hyperthyroidism that later progressed to Graves' ophthalmopathy. The rearrangement joins TRBV5-1 to TRBJ2-1, with TRBD2 as a possible D gene (6 bases). DNA for the CDR3: TGCGCCAGCAGCTTCCGGGACTTGGAAATGATGCAGTTCTTC. Its translation is CASSFRDLEMMQFF.